What follows is one T cell receptor (beta chain) and its context. The sample belongs to a study of CD8 T cells in Susac syndrome. RNA in amounts of roughly 0.5 to 1 ug was reverse transcribed with random hexamers. MiXCR, applied by TCRdb to the immunoSEQ multiplex PCR reads, yields one record per CDR3 protein. The top ten hold around 0.2% of the sample, which has about 300,000 distinct CDR3 sequences, around 91% seen once. This CDR3 is 16 amino acids long. The V end was cut by 3 bases, the J end by 0 bases, with 11 bases between. The CD8+ and CD4+ T cells were isolated magnetically using a negative isolation approach, whereas the TEMRA cells were enriched by FACS.

The sequenced sample consisted of CD8+ T cells from PBMCs. This TCR came from a human donor with multiple sclerosis. V usage is TRBV12-3 or TRBV12-4 and J usage is TRBJ2-2; D is perhaps TRBD2 (6 bases). The CDR3 reads CASSFGTPSNTGELFF. CDR3 in DNA: TGTGCCAGCAGTTTTGGGACTCCCTCGAACACCGGGGAGCTGTTTTTT.